The clone carrying this T cell receptor (beta chain) was counted a few times. The sample originates from a study of blood T cell repertoires in COVID-19. Study-level information: Italy, Spain and the United States were the sources of the convalescent and acute COVID-19 samples. PBMCs, B-cell-depleted T cells, or T cells were the source of the cDNA or gDNA that made up the material.

In the original processing: Amplification of reference gene primers provided the estimated nucleated cell counts. Using immunoSEQ multiplex PCR, the repertoire was profiled, and TCRdb retains in-frame clones only, with some absent. The V and J calls and clone size are taken from that table; D and trimming were inferred from the DNA. This sample has roughly 130,000 clones, with more than 60% found just once. CDR3 length: 15 amino acids. Per the germline V gene, CDR1 is LNHNV and CDR2 is YYDKDF (reference sequence). V trimming: 0 bases; J trimming: 8 bases; junction bases outside the gene matches: 6. V is TRBV15 and J is TRBJ1-5; 8 positions match TRBD1. Sequencing was done on a sample of peripheral blood. This TCR came from a man aged 80 or over with acute or convalescent COVID-19. This chain's CDR3 is CATSRDGRGLEPQHF. The CDR3 DNA sequence: TGTGCCACCAGCAGAGATGGCAGGGGGCTGGAGCCCCAGCATTTT.